The clone carrying this T cell receptor (beta chain) was seen ten or more times. In TCRdb, the 5' RACE reads were re-called with MiXCR into one record per CDR3 protein. The table has some 150,000 distinct CDR3 sequences, about an eighth seen once. This record comes from a study of CD8 T cells in ankylosing spondylitis. Looked up from germline, CDR1 is KGHDR and CDR2 is SFDVKD. The V end lost 2 bases, the J end lost 2 bases, and 5 bases lay between the germline ends. The CDR3 runs 13 residues. Sequencing input: blood, either unsorted or a sorted T cell fraction (not recorded which). The rearrangement joins TRBV24-1 to TRBJ1-2; D uncertain. The TCR sequence derives from a female donor with ankylosing spondylitis or in good health (not recorded which). The chain's CDR3 is CATSDSGNYGYTF. For the CDR3, the DNA is TGTGCCACCAGTGATTCCGGGAACTATGGCTACACCTTC.